The entry that follows covers one T cell receptor (beta chain) sequence. This entry belongs to a study of control samples from healthy donors and cancer patients. Looked up from germline, CDR1 is LGHDT and CDR2 is YNNKEL (reference sequence). V lost 1 base to trimming and J lost 0 bases; unmatched junction nucleotides: 12. This CDR3 contains 19 residues. Clones were read by immunoSEQ multiplex PCR, and TCRdb kept only the in-frame ones, dropping some. Of 50,000 to 65,000 clones in the sample, 90% are singletons; the top ten hold 1% to 1.5%. The TCR originated in a woman aged 45 to 65 with colorectal cancer. The sequencing sample was made of PBMCs. The V and J genes are TRBV3-1 (or the pseudogene TRBV3-2) and TRBJ1-3; 7 bases match TRBD1. Written as DNA, the CDR3 is TGTGCCAGCAGCCAAGGCCCCGGACAGGCAATTTACTCTGGAAACACCATATATTTT. Its translation: CASSQGPGQAIYSGNTIYF.